This T cell receptor beta chain emerged from a study of T-cell memory formation after mild COVID-19. At the level of the study: Clusters of TCRs were largely donor specific.

With constant-segment primers, 5'RACE yielded cDNA libraries of TCR alpha and TCR beta that carried sample barcodes and UMIs. TCRdb re-called the 5' RACE reads through MiXCR, storing one row per CDR3 protein. The repertoire holds about 350,000 distinct CDR3 sequences, with 12% to 15% as singletons. Study-wide points: Pre-infection memory held some responding clones, suggesting pre-existing cross-reactive T cells responded. Balance between CD4 and CD8 was seen in clones contracting day 15 to 85, and a CD4+ lean was seen in later expanders.

This clonotype has at least ten counts. No antigen is known for it. The specimen sequenced was PBMCs or a T cell subset sorted from them (not recorded which). The receptor was derived from a man between 18 and 35 years old who had mild COVID-19 (a few samples of this study predate the infection). Cell type and time point are not known.

CDR3 residues: CSAQEDGTANYGYTF. CDR3 in DNA: TGCAGTGCTCAAGAGGATGGGACAGCTAACTATGGCTACACCTTC. The rearrangement joins TRBV20-1 to TRBJ1-2; the match to TRBD1 covers 7 bases. Germline CDR1 and CDR2: DFQATT and SNEGSKA (reference sequence). V dropped 5 bases and J dropped 0; count of bases not matched to a gene: 9. The CDR3 contains 15 residues.